A single sample gave rise to the 4 T cell receptor beta chains below, sequenced in a study of T-cell reconstitution after alpha-beta-depleted transplantation in children. Unique molecular identifiers featured in how the TCRbeta library was prepared. One entry per CDR3 protein results from TCRdb running MiXCR on the PCR reads. This table holds a few hundred thousand distinct CDR3 sequences, about 14% found once. The sample in question was PBMCs, obtained from the stem cell graft. The receptors come from a human donor who donated a stem cell graft to a child with Fanconi anemia.

The sample holds a few counts of this clonotype. V gene TRBV27 combines with J gene TRBJ2-2; no firm D call. The CDR3 runs 15 residues. The germline V gene encodes CDR1 MNHEY and CDR2 SMNVEV (reference sequence). V lost 2 bases and J lost 7, with 14 bases in between. CDR3 in amino acids: CASSLVDGRNGELFF. In DNA form, the CDR3 reads TGTGCCAGCAGTTTAGTGGACGGACGAAACGGGGAGCTGTTTTTT.

There are many counts of this clonotype. The gene calls are TRBV6-5 and TRBJ1-1; 9 bases agree with TRBD1. The CDR3 is made up of 15 amino acids. In germline, CDR1 is MNHEY, CDR2 SVGAGI. Trimming took 0 bases from V and 3 from J; bases not matched to a gene: 2. The CDR3 DNA is TGTGCCAGCAGTTACTCCCGGACAGGGGACACTGAAGCTTTCTTT. As protein: CASSYSRTGDTEAFF.

This clonotype was seen only a few times. V is TRBV7-2 and J is TRBJ2-7; D may be TRBD1 (5 bases). The length of the CDR3 is 13 residues. Germline loops: CDR1 SGHTA, CDR2 FQGNSA. With 6 bases removed from V and 2 bases from J, the gap between germline ends came to 11 bases. The CDR3 bases are TGTGCCAGCAGTGACAGAATCACCTACGAGCAGTACTTC. This sequence encodes CASSDRITYEQYF.

J is TRBJ2-1 and V is TRBV11-2; 12 bases map to TRBD2. The CDR3 extends over 19 amino acids. Looked up from germline, CDR1 is SGHAT and CDR2 is FQNNGV. Trimming at V came to 5 bases and at J to 1 base, leaving 12 bases not matched to a gene. The CDR3 loop is CASSARLAGDLRSYNEQFF. The CDR3 DNA reads TGTGCCAGCAGCGCCCGACTAGCGGGGGACCTTCGATCCTACAATGAGCAGTTCTTC.